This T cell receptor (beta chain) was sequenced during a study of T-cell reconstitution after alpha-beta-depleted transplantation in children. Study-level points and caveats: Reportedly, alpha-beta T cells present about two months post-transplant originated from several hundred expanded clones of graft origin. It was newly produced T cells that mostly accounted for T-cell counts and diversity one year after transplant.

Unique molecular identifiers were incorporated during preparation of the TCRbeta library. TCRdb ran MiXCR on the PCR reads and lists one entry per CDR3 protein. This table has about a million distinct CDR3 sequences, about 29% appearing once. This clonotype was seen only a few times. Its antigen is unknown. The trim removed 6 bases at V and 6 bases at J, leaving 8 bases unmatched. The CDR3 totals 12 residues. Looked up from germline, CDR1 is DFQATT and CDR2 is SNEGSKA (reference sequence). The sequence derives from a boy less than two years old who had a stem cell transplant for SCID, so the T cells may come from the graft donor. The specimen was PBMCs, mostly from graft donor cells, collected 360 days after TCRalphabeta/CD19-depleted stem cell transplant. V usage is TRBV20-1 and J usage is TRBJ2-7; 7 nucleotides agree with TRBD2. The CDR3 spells CSALGTTAEQYF. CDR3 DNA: TGCAGTGCCCTCGGGACTACTGCCGAGCAGTACTTC.